Listed below are T cell receptor beta chains from one sample, sequenced in a study of technical replicates of blood from a handful of donors. Assay: immunoSEQ multiplex PCR; the TCRdb copy retains only in-frame clones and omits some. The sample holds around 63,000 clones, 80% to 95% seen once. The sample consisted of PBMCs. These receptors were taken from a human donor in good health. Some clones in this sample may be carry-over from other donors' samples. CDR3s leave out the opening cysteine and the closing phenylalanine or tryptophan. The listing skips clone size in some rows; elsewhere it reads once, few, many or a size class.

v_gene: TRBV5-6; abundance: once; j_gene: TRBJ2-1; len: 13; CDR3aa: ASSLDPTRNNEQF
v_gene: TRBV29-1; abundance: -; j_gene: TRBJ2-1; len: 13; CDR3aa: SAIAGYSSYNEQF
v_gene: TRBV4-3; abundance: -; j_gene: TRBJ1-6; len: 14; CDR3aa: ASSENRGGGNSPLH
v_gene: TRBV5-6; abundance: -; j_gene: TRBJ2-5; len: 9; CDR3aa: ASSLQETQY
v_gene: TRBV4-2; abundance: -; j_gene: TRBJ2-7; len: 12; CDR3aa: ASSQGGQGYEQY
v_gene: TRBV27; abundance: -; j_gene: TRBJ2-2; len: 15; CDR3aa: ASSFRFPGLASGELF
v_gene: TRBV13; abundance: -; j_gene: TRBJ1-1; len: 13; CDR3aa: ASSRVDRAGTEAF
v_gene: TRBV6-6; abundance: -; j_gene: TRBJ1-2; len: 13; CDR3aa: ASSSTGQTNYGYT
v_gene: TRBV6-5; abundance: -; j_gene: TRBJ1-2; len: 13; CDR3aa: ASSWGREPHYGYT
v_gene: TRBV27; abundance: -; j_gene: TRBJ2-3; len: 14; CDR3aa: ASSLMAGGGLDTQY
v_gene: TRBV28; abundance: once; j_gene: TRBJ2-5; len: 11; CDR3aa: ASSSTGRETQY
v_gene: TRBV5-4; abundance: medium-sized; j_gene: TRBJ2-5; len: 14; CDR3aa: ASSLVLAGYQETQY
v_gene: TRBV28; abundance: -; j_gene: TRBJ2-7; len: 16; CDR3aa: ASSLWKAATSGRPEQY
v_gene: TRBV11-2; abundance: -; j_gene: TRBJ2-5; len: 11; CDR3aa: ASSRDRGETQY
v_gene: TRBV6-6; abundance: -; j_gene: TRBJ1-5; len: 12; CDR3aa: ASSTSGGNQPQH
v_gene: TRBV7-9; abundance: once; j_gene: TRBJ1-4; len: 12; CDR3aa: ASGGQGEVEKLF
v_gene: TRBV5-1; abundance: -; j_gene: TRBJ2-2; len: 15; CDR3aa: ASSLASGDANTGELF